This T cell receptor (beta chain) was obtained from a study of T cells after posttransplantation cyclophosphamide. Some clones are missing from TCRdb's copy, which holds only in-frame ones; the method was immunoSEQ multiplex PCR. Of 35,000 to 40,000 clones in the sample, about 77% were seen once. A marrow graft followed busulfan-fludarabine conditioning, with cyclophosphamide on days +3 and +4. The starting material was CD4+ T cells sorted from blood, obtained 1,900 to 2,000 days after a stem cell transplant with posttransplant cyclophosphamide. The TCR originated in a female patient between 40 and 55 years old who received an allogeneic stem cell transplant from a related donor, was CMV-positive, and had no GVHD. Some T cells may trace back to the graft donor.

This CDR3 is CASSLLAGVTETQYF. Here the CDR3 DNA reads TGTGCCAGCAGCTTGCTAGCGGGGGTGACGGAGACCCAGTACTTC. The chain links TRBV5-6 to TRBJ2-5; 10 bases line up with TRBD2. Germline V gene sequence: CDR1 SGHDT, CDR2 YYEEEE. The V segment lost 1 base and the J segment 5 bases; nucleotides outside the gene matches: 5. This CDR3 has 15 residues.